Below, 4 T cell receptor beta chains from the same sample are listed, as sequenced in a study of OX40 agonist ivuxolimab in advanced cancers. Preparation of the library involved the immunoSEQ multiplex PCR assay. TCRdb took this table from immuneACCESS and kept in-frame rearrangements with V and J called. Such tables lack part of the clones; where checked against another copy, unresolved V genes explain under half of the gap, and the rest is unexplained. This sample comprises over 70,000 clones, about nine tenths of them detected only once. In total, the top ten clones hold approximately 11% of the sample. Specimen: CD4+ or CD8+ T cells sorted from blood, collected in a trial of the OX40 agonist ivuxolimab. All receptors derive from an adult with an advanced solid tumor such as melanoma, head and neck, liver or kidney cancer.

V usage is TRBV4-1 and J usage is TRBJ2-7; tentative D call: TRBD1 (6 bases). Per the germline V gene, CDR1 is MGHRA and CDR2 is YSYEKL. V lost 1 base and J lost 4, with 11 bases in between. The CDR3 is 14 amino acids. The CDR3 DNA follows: TGCGCCAGCAGCCAAGTCAGGGGTTTTTACGAGCAGTACTTC. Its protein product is CASSQVRGFYEQYF.

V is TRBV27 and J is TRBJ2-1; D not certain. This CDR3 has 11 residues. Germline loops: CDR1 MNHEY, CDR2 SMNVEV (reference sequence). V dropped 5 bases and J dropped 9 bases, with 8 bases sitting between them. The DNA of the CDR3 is TGTGCCAGCAGTCCCGGAACTGAGCAGTTCTTC. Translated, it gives CASSPGTEQFF.

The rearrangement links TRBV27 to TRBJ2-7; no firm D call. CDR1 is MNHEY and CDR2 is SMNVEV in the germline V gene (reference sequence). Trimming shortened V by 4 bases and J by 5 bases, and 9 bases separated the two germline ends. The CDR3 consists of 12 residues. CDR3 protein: CASSSGLNEQYF. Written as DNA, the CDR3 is TGTGCCAGCAGTTCAGGCCTCAACGAGCAGTACTTC.

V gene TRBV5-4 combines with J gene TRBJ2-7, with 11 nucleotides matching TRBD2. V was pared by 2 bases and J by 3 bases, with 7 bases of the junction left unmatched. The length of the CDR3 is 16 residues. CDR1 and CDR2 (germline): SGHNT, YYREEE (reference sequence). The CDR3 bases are TGTGCCAGCAGCTTTGCCCCCGGGACTAGCGGCTACGAGCAGTACTTC. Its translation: CASSFAPGTSGYEQYF.